This TCR beta chain was sequenced in a study of CD8+ T cells in alopecia areata. Overall study results and limits: The study found tofacitinib significantly decreased scalp clonality and expanded CD8+ clones among the top 100.

A word on this clone: Antigen specificity is unknown.

Described treatment: oral pan-JAK inhibitor, 5-10 mg twice daily. From PBMCs, CD4+ and CD8+ T cells were sorted. Extraction of RNA preceded its reverse transcription into cDNA, which served as the sequencing template. Libraries were prepared by immunoSEQ multiplex PCR; TCRdb keeps only in-frame clonotypes and omits some of them. Here the sample spans approximately 200,000 clones, 50% to 60% being singletons. CDR3 size: 13 residues. Germline values: CDR1 LNHNV, CDR2 YYDKDF (reference sequence). V was trimmed by 6 bases and J by 8 bases, leaving 16 bases between them. The material sequenced was CD4+ T cells sorted from blood, taken at week 4, from a patient treated with tofacitinib. The V call is TRBV15, the J call TRBJ1-2; D not certain. This sequence was found in a human donor with alopecia areata. CDR3 sequence reads: CATRPKAGEGYTF. The CDR3 nucleotides are TGTGCCACCAGGCCTAAGGCCGGGGAAGGCTACACCTTC.